Listed here is a single T cell receptor beta chain. The source of the sample is a study of blood T cell repertoires in COVID-19. Across the whole study: Donors in the United States, Italy and Spain gave samples during acute or convalescent COVID-19.

V was trimmed by 5 bases and J by 4 bases, leaving 17 bases between them. Germline V gene sequence: CDR1 SGHTA, CDR2 FQGNSA. The CDR3 loop spans 15 amino acids. Per the original methods: Estimation of nucleated cell counts was performed using reference gene primer amplification. The assay was immunoSEQ multiplex PCR, and TCRdb's table has in-frame clones only and misses some. That table furnishes V, J and clone size, whereas the DNA furnished D and trimming. The repertoire holds around 230,000 clones, with approximately 90% as singletons. This TCR derives from a man in his thirties or forties who had recovered from COVID-19. J is TRBJ1-2 and V is TRBV7-2, with a tentative D call TRBD1 (5 bases). The specimen was peripheral blood. The CDR3 region is CASSPGNRFAYGYTF. CDR3 nucleotides: TGTGCCAGCAGCCCTGGGAACAGGTTTGCCTATGGCTACACCTTC.